These 28 T cell receptor beta chains came from one sample sequenced in a study of early stage breast cancer tumors. Generated by immunoSEQ multiplex PCR, the TCRdb table keeps only in-frame clones and is missing some. The sample consists of about 72,000 clones, roughly 80% of them appearing once. The material sequenced was blood. These receptors were collected from a person aged 55 to 75 with breast cancer.

This chain uses TRBV29-1 with TRBJ1-1; maybe TRBD1 (5 bases). Per the germline V gene, CDR1 is SQVTM and CDR2 is ANQGSEA. Trimming pared 2 bases from V and 9 bases from J, leaving 10 bases between. This CDR3 is 11 amino acids long. The CDR3 sequence: CSVESGAQAFF. In DNA, the CDR3 is TGCAGCGTTGAATCCGGGGCGCAAGCTTTCTTT. Looking up the rest from reference TRBV29-1 and TRBJ1-1 gives the full variable domain: SAVISQKPSRDICQRGTSLTIQCQVDSQVTMMFWYRQQPGQSLTLIATANQGSEATYESGFVIDKFPISRPNLTFSTLTVSNMSPEDSSIYLCSVESGAQAFFGQGTRLTVV.

The rearrangement uses TRBV4-1 and TRBJ1-2; 7 positions agree with TRBD1. The CDR3 is 13 residues long. The V gene end was trimmed by 4 bases and the J gene end by 7 bases; junction bases not matched to a gene: 6. Germline V gene sequence: CDR1 MGHRA, CDR2 YSYEKL. CDR3 sequence reads: CASSPRGGGGYTF. The CDR3, as DNA: TGCGCCAGCAGCCCCAGAGGGGGCGGTGGCTACACCTTC.

The rearrangement links TRBV11-2 to TRBJ2-2; the match to TRBD1 covers 7 bases. Germline V gives CDR1 SGHAT, CDR2 FQNNGV. Trimming at V came to 5 bases and at J to 4 bases, leaving 7 bases not matched to a gene. The CDR3 has 15 residues. The CDR3 loop is CASSPEGAGTGELFF. For the CDR3, the DNA is TGTGCCAGCAGCCCTGAGGGGGCGGGCACCGGGGAGCTGTTTTTT. The variable domain in full, with the rest retrieved from reference TRBV11-2 and TRBJ2-2, is EAGVAQSPRYKIIEKRQSVAFWCNPISGHATLYWYQQILGQGPKLLIQFQNNGVVDDSQLPKDRFSAERLKGVDSTLKIQPAKLEDSAVYLCASSPEGAGTGELFFGEGSRLTVL.

This clone was found a few times. The chain uses TRBV4-2 and TRBJ1-1; no reliable D call. Germline assignment: CDR1 LGHNA and CDR2 YNFKEQ. This CDR3 has 14 amino acids. The V end lost 4 bases, the J end lost 5 bases, and 14 bases lay between the germline ends. The CDR3 here is CASSRPSTGTEAFF. CDR3 DNA sequence: TGTGCCAGCAGCCGCCCGTCGACTGGGACTGAAGCTTTCTTT.

The chain joins TRBV5-6 to TRBJ2-7; D is uncertain. The CDR3 loop spans 11 amino acids. V was pared by 0 bases and J by 4 bases, with 2 bases between. Germline V lookup: CDR1 SGHDT, CDR2 YYEEEE. For the CDR3, the DNA is TGTGCCAGCAGCTTGGAGTACGAGCAGTACTTC. It translates to CASSLEYEQYF.

The chain has TRBV9 and TRBJ1-3; 7 bases fit TRBD1. CDR1 and CDR2 from the germline V gene are SGDLS and YYNGEE. V was clipped by 5 bases and J by 3 bases; unmatched bases: 8. This CDR3 is built from 15 residues. CDR3 amino acids: CASSIRGDRGNTIYF. The CDR3 nucleotides are TGTGCCAGCAGTATCAGGGGGGATCGTGGAAACACCATATATTTT.

The rearrangement joins TRBV5-6 to TRBJ2-3; 8 nucleotides agree with TRBD1. CDR3 length: 15 residues. V was pared by 2 bases and J by 0 bases, with 2 bases of the junction left unmatched. Germline assignment: CDR1 SGHDT and CDR2 YYEEEE. CDR3 nucleotides: TGTGCCAGCAGCTTCTACAGGGGGAGCACAGATACGCAGTATTTT. Its translation is CASSFYRGSTDTQYF.

The genes are TRBV29-1 and TRBJ1-1; TRBD1 is a possible D gene (6 bases). CDR1 and CDR2 (germline): SQVTM, ANQGSEA. CDR3 length equals 12 residues. V lost 7 bases to trimming and J lost 7 bases, with 16 bases between them. CDR3 sequence: CSGVRGANEAFF. CDR3 DNA: TGCAGCGGGGTGCGGGGGGCGAATGAAGCTTTCTTT.

This rearrangement joins TRBV28 to TRBJ1-6, with D tentatively TRBD1 (5 bases). Germline CDR1 reads MDHEN; CDR2 reads SYDVKM. CDR3 size: 19 residues. V dropped 1 base and J dropped 0 bases, with 16 bases sitting between them. DNA for the CDR3: TGTGCCAGCAGTTTATTTAGTGGGCAGGGTATCTCCTATAATTCACCCCTCCACTTT. Residues: CASSLFSGQGISYNSPLHF. Supplemented by reference TRBV28 and TRBJ1-6, the full variable domain reads DVKVTQSSRYLVKRTGEKVFLECVQDMDHENMFWYRQDPGLGLRLIYFSYDVKMKEKGDIPEGYSVSREKKERFSLILESASTNQTSMYLCASSLFSGQGISYNSPLHFGNGTRLTVT.

The rearrangement uses TRBV28 and TRBJ2-7; D gene uncertain. Germline V CDR1 and CDR2: MDHEN, SYDVKM. The CDR3 loop spans 14 amino acids. Trimming stripped 8 bases from V and 6 bases from J, with 20 bases between. For the CDR3, the DNA is TGTGCCAGCGCTATTAGACGTAGCCGCAGCGAGCAGTACTTC. Amino acid sequence: CASAIRRSRSEQYF.

The V and J genes are TRBV9 and TRBJ1-2; no definite D call. This CDR3 region has 13 residues. V was trimmed by 3 bases and J by 5 bases, leaving 11 bases between them. Germline V gives CDR1 SGDLS, CDR2 YYNGEE. The CDR3, as DNA: TGTGCCAGCAGCGGGACGACTCGGTATGGCTACACCTTC. It is translated as CASSGTTRYGYTF.

This chain joins TRBV5-6 and TRBJ2-5; D gene unclear. The V gene lost 3 bases and the J gene lost 4 bases, with 16 bases spanning the gap. CDR1 and CDR2 from the germline V gene are SGHDT and YYEEEE. The CDR3 extends over 15 amino acids. This CDR3 reads CASSSSAWIGETQYF. As DNA, the CDR3 is TGTGCCAGCAGCTCCTCGGCCTGGATCGGAGAGACCCAGTACTTC.

V gene TRBV19 combines with J gene TRBJ2-2; TRBD1 matches at 9 bases. After removal of 5 bases from V and 3 bases from J, the junction contained 4 bases not matched to a gene. Looked up from germline, CDR1 is LNHDA and CDR2 is SQIVND (reference sequence). The CDR3 sequence is 15 residues long. The CDR3 coding sequence is TGTGCCAGTAGTTCCGGGACAGGGTACACCGGGGAGCTGTTTTTT. This gives the protein CASSSGTGYTGELFF.

The chain is built from TRBV5-1 and TRBJ1-4, with D maybe TRBD1 (5 bases). V dropped 3 bases and J dropped 7 bases, with 13 bases sitting between them. This CDR3 has 14 amino acids. CDR1 and CDR2 (germline): SGHRS, YFSETQ. CDR3 loop: CASSSRGYGEKLFF. CDR3 DNA sequence: TGCGCCAGCAGCTCGAGGGGCTATGGTGAAAAACTGTTTTTT.

The chain joins TRBV2 to TRBJ1-1; D is unresolved. Germline loops: CDR1 SNHLY, CDR2 FYNNEI. Trimming took 4 bases from V and 0 from J, leaving 9 bases between them. The CDR3 loop spans 14 amino acids. The DNA for the CDR3 is TGTGCCAGCAGTGTACAGCCCATGAACACTGAAGCTTTCTTT. Encoded protein: CASSVQPMNTEAFF.

The CDR3 loop reads CASSKPEQYTDTQYF. In DNA form, the CDR3 reads TGTGCCAGCAGTAAACCGGAGCAGTACACAGATACGCAGTATTTT. The chain links TRBV28 to TRBJ2-3; D is uncertain. V was cut by 5 bases and J by 2 bases, with 14 bases left in between. From germline, CDR1 is MDHEN and CDR2 SYDVKM. This CDR3 spans 15 amino acids.

CDR3: CASSQRSRIETQYF. The DNA for the CDR3 is TGTGCCAGCAGCCAACGTTCTCGTATAGAGACCCAGTACTTC. The V call is TRBV5-5, the J call TRBJ2-5, with D unclear. This CDR3 contains 14 residues. V was clipped by 4 bases and J by 4 bases, with 14 bases between them. Germline V gives CDR1 SGHKS, CDR2 YYEKEE (reference sequence). Using reference TRBV5-5 and TRBJ2-5 for the parts outside the CDR3, the full variable domain is DAGVTQSPTHLIKTRGQQVTLRCSPISGHKSVSWYQQVLGQGPQFIFQYYEKEERGRGNFPDRFSARQFPNYSSELNVNALLLGDSALYLCASSQRSRIETQYFGPGTRLLVL.

The chain combines TRBV6-1 with TRBJ2-2; 15 bases fit TRBD2. The J segment lost 7 bases and the V segment lost 3 bases, leaving 3 bases of the junction unmatched. The CDR3 totals 16 residues. CDR1 and CDR2 from the germline V gene are MNHNS and SASEGT. This chain's CDR3 is CASSEGLAGGGGELFF. For the CDR3, the DNA is TGTGCCAGCAGTGAGGGACTAGCGGGAGGAGGCGGGGAGCTGTTTTTT.

CDR3 loop: CASSLSGLSGNTIYF. CDR3 DNA sequence: TGTGCCAGCAGCTTATCGGGGCTCTCTGGAAACACCATATATTTT. This sequence joins TRBV11-2 and TRBJ1-3; TRBD1 might be the D (5 bases). Trimming removed 2 bases from V and 0 bases from J, with 8 bases in between. The CDR3 is made up of 15 amino acids. Germline lookup yields CDR1 SGHAT and CDR2 FQNNGV.

The gene calls are TRBV7-8 and TRBJ2-1, with D perhaps TRBD2 (6 bases). Germline V gives CDR1 SGHVS, CDR2 FQNEAQ. The CDR3 loop spans 16 amino acids. The V and J ends lost 5 bases and 2 bases respectively, with 16 bases between them. The CDR3 DNA reads TGTGCCAGCAGCCCCGGGATGGGAGGAACCTACAATGAGCAGTTCTTC. Translated, it gives CASSPGMGGTYNEQFF.

The rearrangement links TRBV7-8 to TRBJ2-7, with a possible D match to TRBD2 (6 bases). V was cut by 5 bases and J by 3 bases, with 11 bases left in between. The CDR3 spans 13 residues. Germline V gene lookup returns CDR1 SGHVS and CDR2 FQNEAQ. CDR3 DNA sequence: TGTGCCAGCAGCACCGGGACTGACTACGAGCAGTACTTC. This gives the protein CASSTGTDYEQYF.

This chain joins TRBV10-3 and TRBJ2-3, with D perhaps matching TRBD1 (7 bases). This CDR3 contains 13 residues. V shed 8 bases and J shed 5 bases, with 14 bases lying between them. The germline CDR1 and CDR2 sequences are ENHRY and SYGVKD. CDR3 nucleotides: TGTGCCATCTCAGGGGGGATGCTAGATACGCAGTATTTT. Its translation is CAISGGMLDTQYF.

This chain uses TRBV5-1 with TRBJ2-2; TRBD2 aligns across 8 bases. The length of the CDR3 is 17 residues. The V gene end was trimmed by 4 bases and the J gene end by 4 bases; junction bases not matched to a gene: 12. CDR1 SGHRS and CDR2 YFSETQ come from the germline V gene. The CDR3 DNA sequence: TGCGCCAGCAGCATAAGTAGGGGACTAGGATCCACCGGGGAGCTGTTTTTT. Its protein product is CASSISRGLGSTGELFF.

This clone came up a few times. This sequence joins TRBV6-5 and TRBJ1-2, with 7 bases fitting TRBD1. Germline V lookup: CDR1 MNHEY, CDR2 SVGAGI. The V segment lost 4 bases and the J segment 4 bases; nucleotides outside the gene matches: 3. The CDR3 has 13 amino acids. The chain's CDR3 is CASSSDRVYGYTF. CDR3 sequence (DNA): TGTGCCAGCAGTTCTGACAGGGTCTATGGCTACACCTTC.

The sample holds one count of this clone. The rearrangement links TRBV5-1 to TRBJ2-2; the D is unclear. Germline-derived CDR1 and CDR2 are SGHRS and YFSETQ. V lost 0 bases to trimming and J lost 5 bases, with 8 bases between them. This CDR3 spans 14 amino acids. The DNA of the CDR3 is TGCGCCAGCAGCTTGGGAGCAGGTACCGGGGAGCTGTTTTTT. Amino acid sequence: CASSLGAGTGELFF.

This clone has only one observation. CDR3 region: CASSLRWTDQETQYF. In DNA, the CDR3 is TGTGCCAGCAGCCTAAGATGGACAGATCAAGAGACCCAGTACTTC. The chain couples TRBV11-2 to TRBJ2-5; maybe TRBD1 (6 bases). Germline V gene lookup returns CDR1 SGHAT and CDR2 FQNNGV. The CDR3 is 15 amino acids. Trimming shortened V by 5 bases and J by 2 bases, and 15 bases separated the two germline ends.

The chain carries TRBV30 and TRBJ1-1, with D perhaps TRBD1 (6 bases). The CDR3 has 14 amino acids. Looked up from germline, CDR1 is GTSNPN and CDR2 is SVGIG (reference sequence). Trimming pared 4 bases from V and 8 bases from J, leaving 20 bases between. CDR3 in amino acids: CAWKATTPGGEAFF. Written as DNA, the CDR3 is TGTGCCTGGAAAGCAACGACCCCCGGGGGCGAAGCTTTCTTT.

The chain has TRBV19 and TRBJ2-5; the D gene is possibly TRBD2 (5 bases). CDR3 length: 14 residues. The germline CDR1 and CDR2 sequences are LNHDA and SQIVND (reference sequence). V was shortened by 6 bases and J by 5 bases, with 16 bases between the two germline ends. The CDR3: CASRTHGSGETQYF. Here the CDR3 DNA reads TGTGCCAGTAGGACGCACGGGTCGGGGGAGACCCAGTACTTC. Filled out from reference TRBV19 and TRBJ2-5, the complete variable domain reads DGGITQSPKYLFRKEGQNVTLSCEQNLNHDAMYWYRQDPGQGLRLIYYSQIVNDFQKGDIAEGYSVSREKKESFPLTVTSAQKNPTAFYLCASRTHGSGETQYFGPGTRLLVL.